The sequence of this TCR beta chain was determined in a study of T cells in Graves' hyperthyroidism and ophthalmopathy. The table lists this clonotype with many counts. Relative to the germline gene, one junction end is altered; a read error may explain this. The CDR3 is 11 amino acids. Germline loops: CDR1 MNHEY, CDR2 SMNVEV (reference sequence). The TCR beta CDR3 regions underwent amplification using RNA transcripts as the source. The study used the HTBI primer set for a first-round RT-PCR of the TCR CDR3. TCRdb re-called the multiplex PCR reads with MiXCR, one entry per CDR3 protein. This table has about 180,000 distinct CDR3 sequences, over 15% appearing once.

The sequenced sample consisted of blood. This clonotype was obtained from a woman aged 50 to 60 with Graves' hyperthyroidism. The chain recombines TRBV27 with TRBJ2-7; no clear D. CDR3 sequence: CASSSSYEQYF. The DNA for the CDR3 is TGCGCCAGCAGCTCCTCCTACGAGCAGTACTTC.